This T cell receptor beta chain was retrieved from a study of blood T cells in healthy people across ages. A second PCR of about 6 to 12 cycles used a sample-barcoded 5' primer and a J-beta primer mix. Tagging of each cDNA molecule was performed by a template-switch adaptor with 12 random nucleotides. TCRdb analysed the 5' RACE reads with MiXCR anew, one entry per CDR3 protein. The table records fewer than 800,000 distinct CDR3 sequences, around 32% of them present only once. This clonotype was counted between two and nine times. CDR3 length: 11 amino acids. Germline V lookup: CDR1 MNHEY, CDR2 SVGEGT.

The V gene is TRBV6-2 or TRBV6-3, the J gene TRBJ1-5; D not certain. This receptor was identified in a woman aged 80 or older in good health. The sample consisted of blood. Here the CDR3 reads CASGLGQPQHF. CDR3 nucleotide sequence: TGTGCGTCCGGGTTGGGACAGCCCCAGCATTTT.